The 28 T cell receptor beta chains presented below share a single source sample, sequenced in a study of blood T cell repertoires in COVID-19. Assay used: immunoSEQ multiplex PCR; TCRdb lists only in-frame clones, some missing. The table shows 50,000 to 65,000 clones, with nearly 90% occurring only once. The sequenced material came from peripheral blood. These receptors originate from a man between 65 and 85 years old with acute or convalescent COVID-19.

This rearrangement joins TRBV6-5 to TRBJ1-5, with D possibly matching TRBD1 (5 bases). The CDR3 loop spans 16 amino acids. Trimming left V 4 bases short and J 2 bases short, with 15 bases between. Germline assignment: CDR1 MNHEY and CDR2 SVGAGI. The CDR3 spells CASSSPRTYGNQPQHF. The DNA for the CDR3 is TGTGCCAGCAGTTCCCCAAGGACATATGGCAATCAGCCCCAGCATTTT.

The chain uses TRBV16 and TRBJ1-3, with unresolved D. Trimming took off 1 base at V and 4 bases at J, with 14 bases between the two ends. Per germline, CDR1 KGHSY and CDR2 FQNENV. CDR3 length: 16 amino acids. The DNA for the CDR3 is TGTGCCAGCAGCCAATTCCTGGAGAGGCGGGGAAACACCATATATTTT. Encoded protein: CASSQFLERRGNTIYF.

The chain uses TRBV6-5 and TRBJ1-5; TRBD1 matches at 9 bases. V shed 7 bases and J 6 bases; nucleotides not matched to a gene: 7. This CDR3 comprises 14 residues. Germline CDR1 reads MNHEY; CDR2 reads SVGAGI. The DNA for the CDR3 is TGTGCCAGCACTGCGACAGGGGGGTTTCAGCCCCAGCATTTT. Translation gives CASTATGGFQPQHF.

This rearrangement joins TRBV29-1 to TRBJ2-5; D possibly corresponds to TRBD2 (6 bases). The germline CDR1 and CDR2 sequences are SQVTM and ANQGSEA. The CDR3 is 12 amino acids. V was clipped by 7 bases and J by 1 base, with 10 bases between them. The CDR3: CSATGVQETQYF. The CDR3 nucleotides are TGCAGCGCCACGGGGGTCCAAGAGACCCAGTACTTC.

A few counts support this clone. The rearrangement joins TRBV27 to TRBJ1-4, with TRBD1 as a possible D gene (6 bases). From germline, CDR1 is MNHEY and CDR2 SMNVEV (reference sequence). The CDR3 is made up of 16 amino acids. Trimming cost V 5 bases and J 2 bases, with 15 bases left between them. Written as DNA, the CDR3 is TGTGCCAGCAGTGTCACCACGAGGGGGACTAATGAAAAACTGTTTTTT. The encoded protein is CASSVTTRGTNEKLFF. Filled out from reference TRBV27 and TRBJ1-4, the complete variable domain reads EAQVTQNPRYLITVTGKKLTVTCSQNMNHEYMSWYRQDPGLGLRQIYYSMNVEVTDKGDVPEGYKVSRKEKRNFPLILESPSPNQTSLYFCASSVTTRGTNEKLFFGSGTQLSVL.

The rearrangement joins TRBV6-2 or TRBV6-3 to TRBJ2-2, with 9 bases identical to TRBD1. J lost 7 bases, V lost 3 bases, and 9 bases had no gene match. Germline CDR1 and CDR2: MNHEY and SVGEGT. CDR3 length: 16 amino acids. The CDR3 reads CASSYPTGGYVGELFF. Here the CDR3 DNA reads TGTGCCAGCAGTTATCCGACAGGGGGGTATGTCGGGGAGCTGTTTTTT.

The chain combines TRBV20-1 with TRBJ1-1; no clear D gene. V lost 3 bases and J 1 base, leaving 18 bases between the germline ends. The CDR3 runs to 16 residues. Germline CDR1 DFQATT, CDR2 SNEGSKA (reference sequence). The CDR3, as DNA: TGCAGTGCTAGTCGGGGATTCCGAACCCGGAACACTGAAGCTTTCTTT. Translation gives CSASRGFRTRNTEAFF.

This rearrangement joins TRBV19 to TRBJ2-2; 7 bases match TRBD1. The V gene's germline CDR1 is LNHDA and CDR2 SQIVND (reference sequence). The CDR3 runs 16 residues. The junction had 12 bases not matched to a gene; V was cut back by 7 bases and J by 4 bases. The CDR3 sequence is CASTSRRQGGTGELFF. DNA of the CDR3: TGTGCCAGTACCTCGCGGAGACAGGGTGGCACCGGGGAGCTGTTTTTT.

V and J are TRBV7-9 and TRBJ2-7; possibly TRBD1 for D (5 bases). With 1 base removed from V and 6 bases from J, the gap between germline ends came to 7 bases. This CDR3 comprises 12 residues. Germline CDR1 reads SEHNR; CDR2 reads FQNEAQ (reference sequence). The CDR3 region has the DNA TGTGCCAGCAGCTTAGGTGGGGCCGAGCAGTACTTC. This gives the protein CASSLGGAEQYF.

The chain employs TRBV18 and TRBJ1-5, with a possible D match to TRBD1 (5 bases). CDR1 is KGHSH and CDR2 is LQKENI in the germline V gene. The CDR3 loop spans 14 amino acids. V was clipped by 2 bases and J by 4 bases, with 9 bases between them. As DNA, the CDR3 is TGTGCCAGCTCACCAGGGGCAGCGAATCAGCCCCAGCATTTT. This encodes CASSPGAANQPQHF.

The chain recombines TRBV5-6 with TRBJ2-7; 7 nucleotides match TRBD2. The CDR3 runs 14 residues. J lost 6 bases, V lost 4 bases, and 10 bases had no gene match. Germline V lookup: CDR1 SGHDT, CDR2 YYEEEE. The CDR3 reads CASSIGRGGREQYF. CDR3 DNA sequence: TGTGCCAGCAGCATTGGTCGGGGAGGGCGCGAGCAGTACTTC.

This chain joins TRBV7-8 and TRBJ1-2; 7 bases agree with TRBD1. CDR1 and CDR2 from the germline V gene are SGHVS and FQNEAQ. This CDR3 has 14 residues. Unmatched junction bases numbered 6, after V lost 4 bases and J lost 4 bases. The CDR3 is CASSSSGQFYGYTF. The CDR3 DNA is TGTGCCAGCAGCTCGTCGGGACAGTTCTATGGCTACACCTTC.

CDR3 in amino acids: CASSLTFEGDRGDNEQFF. The DNA of the CDR3 is TGTGCCAGCAGCTTAACGTTTGAAGGGGACAGGGGGGACAATGAGCAGTTCTTC. The chain recombines TRBV7-3 with TRBJ2-1, with TRBD1 identical over 11 bases. In germline, CDR1 is SGHTA, CDR2 FQGTGA. The V gene end was trimmed by 0 bases and the J gene end by 5 bases; junction bases not matched to a gene: 9. CDR3 size: 18 residues.

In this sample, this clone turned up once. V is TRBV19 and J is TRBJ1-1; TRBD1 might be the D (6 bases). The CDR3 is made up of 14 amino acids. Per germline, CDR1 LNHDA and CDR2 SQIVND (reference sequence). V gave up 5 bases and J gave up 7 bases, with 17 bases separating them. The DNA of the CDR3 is TGTGCCAGTAGTTTTAACACAGGGCAAGGTGAAGCTTTCTTT. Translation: CASSFNTGQGEAFF.

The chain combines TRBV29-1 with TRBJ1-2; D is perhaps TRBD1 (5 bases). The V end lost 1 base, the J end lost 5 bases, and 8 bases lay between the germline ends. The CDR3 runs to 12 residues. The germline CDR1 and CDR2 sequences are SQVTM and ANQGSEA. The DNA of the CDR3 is TGCAGCGTTGAAGGCAGGGCATATGGCTACACCTTC. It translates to CSVEGRAYGYTF.

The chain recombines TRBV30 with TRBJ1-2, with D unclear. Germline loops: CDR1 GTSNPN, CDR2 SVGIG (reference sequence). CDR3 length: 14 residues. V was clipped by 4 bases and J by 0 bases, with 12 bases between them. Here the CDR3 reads CAWNVRVANYGYTF. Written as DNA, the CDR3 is TGTGCCTGGAATGTGAGGGTAGCTAACTATGGCTACACCTTC.

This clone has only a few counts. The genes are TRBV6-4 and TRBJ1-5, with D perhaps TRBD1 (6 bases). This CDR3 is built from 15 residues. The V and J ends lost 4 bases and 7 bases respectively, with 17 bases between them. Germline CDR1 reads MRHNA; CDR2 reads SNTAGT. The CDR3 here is CASSGRQAFRQPQHF. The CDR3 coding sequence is TGTGCCAGCAGTGGGAGACAGGCTTTCCGGCAGCCCCAGCATTTT.

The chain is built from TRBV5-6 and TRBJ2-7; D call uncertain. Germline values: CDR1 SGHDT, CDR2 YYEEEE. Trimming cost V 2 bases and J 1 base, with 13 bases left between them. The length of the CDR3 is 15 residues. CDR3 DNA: TGTGCCAGCAGCTTCTTAGGTTTAGCTTCCTACGAGCAGTACTTC. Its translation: CASSFLGLASYEQYF.

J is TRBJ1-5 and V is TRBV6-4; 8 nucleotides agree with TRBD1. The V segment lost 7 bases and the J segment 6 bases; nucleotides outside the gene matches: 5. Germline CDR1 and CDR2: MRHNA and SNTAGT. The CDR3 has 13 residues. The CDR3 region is CASKNRGVQPQHF. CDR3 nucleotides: TGTGCCAGCAAAAACAGGGGGGTTCAGCCCCAGCATTTT.

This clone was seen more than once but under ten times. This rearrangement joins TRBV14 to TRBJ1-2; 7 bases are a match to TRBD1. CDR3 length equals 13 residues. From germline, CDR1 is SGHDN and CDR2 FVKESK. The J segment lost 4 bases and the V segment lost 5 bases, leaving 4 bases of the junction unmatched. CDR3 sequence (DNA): TGTGCCAGCAGCGACTGGGACAGCTATGGCTACACCTTC. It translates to CASSDWDSYGYTF.

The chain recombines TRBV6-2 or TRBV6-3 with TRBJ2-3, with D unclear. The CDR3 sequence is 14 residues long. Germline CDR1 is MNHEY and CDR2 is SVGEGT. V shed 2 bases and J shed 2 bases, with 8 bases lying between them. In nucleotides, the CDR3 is TGTGCCAGCAGTTACCCCGGGTCCACAGATACGCAGTATTTT. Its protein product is CASSYPGSTDTQYF.

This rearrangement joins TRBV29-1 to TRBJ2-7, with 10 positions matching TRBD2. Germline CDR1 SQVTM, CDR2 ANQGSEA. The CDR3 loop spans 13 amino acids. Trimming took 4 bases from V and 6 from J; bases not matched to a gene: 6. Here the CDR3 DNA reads TGCAGCGTTGCGCGCCTAGCGGGGGTCGAGCAGTACTTC. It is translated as CSVARLAGVEQYF.

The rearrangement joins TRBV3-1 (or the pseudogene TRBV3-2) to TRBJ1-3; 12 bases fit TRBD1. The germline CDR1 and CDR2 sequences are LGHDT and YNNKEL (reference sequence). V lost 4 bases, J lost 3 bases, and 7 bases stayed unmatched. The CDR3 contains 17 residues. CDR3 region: CASSPARDRGLGNTIYF. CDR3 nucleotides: TGTGCCAGCAGCCCTGCGCGGGACAGGGGGCTTGGAAACACCATATATTTT.

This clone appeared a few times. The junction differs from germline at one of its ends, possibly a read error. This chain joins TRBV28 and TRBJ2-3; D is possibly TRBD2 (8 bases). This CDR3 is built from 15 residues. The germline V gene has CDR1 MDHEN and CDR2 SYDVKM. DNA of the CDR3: TGTGCCAGCAGCAGTTTAGGGACTAGGGGCAGGGGGTTTCGATTT. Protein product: CASSSLGTRGRGFRF.

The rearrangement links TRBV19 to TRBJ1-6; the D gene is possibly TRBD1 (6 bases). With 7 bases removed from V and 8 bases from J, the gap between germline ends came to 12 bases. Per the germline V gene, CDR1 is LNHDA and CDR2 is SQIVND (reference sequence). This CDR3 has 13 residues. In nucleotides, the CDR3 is TGTGCCAGTATGGCAGGGGATTATTCACCCCTCCACTTT. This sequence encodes CASMAGDYSPLHF. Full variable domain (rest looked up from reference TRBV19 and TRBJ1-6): DGGITQSPKYLFRKEGQNVTLSCEQNLNHDAMYWYRQDPGQGLRLIYYSQIVNDFQKGDIAEGYSVSREKKESFPLTVTSAQKNPTAFYLCASMAGDYSPLHFGNGTRLTVT.

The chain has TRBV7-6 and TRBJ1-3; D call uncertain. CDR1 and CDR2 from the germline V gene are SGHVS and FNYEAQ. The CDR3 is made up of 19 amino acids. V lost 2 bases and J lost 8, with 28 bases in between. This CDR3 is CASSLTQTNRRSIAHTIYF. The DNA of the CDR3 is TGTGCCAGCAGCTTAACCCAAACCAACCGCAGGTCCATTGCGCACACCATATATTTT.

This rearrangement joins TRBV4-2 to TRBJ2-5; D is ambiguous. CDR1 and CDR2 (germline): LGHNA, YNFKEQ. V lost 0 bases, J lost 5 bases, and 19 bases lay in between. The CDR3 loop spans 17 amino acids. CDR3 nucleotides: TGTGCCAGCAGCCAAGATCCGCTTTGGGCACCGCGCGAGACCCAGTACTTC. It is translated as CASSQDPLWAPRETQYF.

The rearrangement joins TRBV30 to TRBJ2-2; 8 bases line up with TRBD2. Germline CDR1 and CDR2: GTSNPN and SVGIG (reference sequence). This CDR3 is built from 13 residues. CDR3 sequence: CAAGGGSAGELFF. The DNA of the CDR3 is TGTGCGGCGGGGGGCGGGAGCGCCGGGGAGCTGTTTTTT.